Below are 21 T cell receptor beta chains sequenced from a single sample in a study of cytomegalovirus exposure and HLA in healthy donors. Both 60 Vbeta primers and 13 Jbeta primers went into the PCR. TCRdb keeps only in-frame clones here, not all; method: immunoSEQ multiplex PCR. The sample holds tens of thousands of clones, more than 65% seen once. The specimen was PBMCs. These receptor sequences come from a girl aged 2 to 9 in good health and CMV-seropositive.

The V and J genes are TRBV30 and TRBJ2-2, with TRBD1 matching over 9 bases. This CDR3 region has 16 residues. The trim removed 2 bases at V and 6 bases at J, leaving 10 bases unmatched. The germline V gene encodes CDR1 GTSNPN and CDR2 SVGIG (reference sequence). The CDR3 spells CAWSTPHRGLAGELFF. In nucleotides, the CDR3 is TGTGCCTGGAGTACCCCGCACAGGGGGCTGGCCGGGGAGCTGTTTTTT.

This chain connects TRBV18 to TRBJ1-1, with TRBD1 identical over 10 bases. Germline CDR1 is KGHSH and CDR2 is LQKENI. This CDR3 is built from 15 residues. With 3 bases clipped from V and 1 base from J, the junction kept 2 bases outside the gene matches. The CDR3 loop reads CASSPGTGANTEAFF. The CDR3 DNA reads TGTGCCAGCTCACCGGGGACAGGGGCGAACACTGAAGCTTTCTTT.

The chain joins TRBV6-5 to TRBJ1-1; D gene unclear. V was cut by 5 bases and J by 5 bases, with 12 bases left in between. The CDR3 has 13 amino acids. Germline CDR1 and CDR2: MNHEY and SVGAGI. CDR3 residues: CASSSGRWTEAFF. Here the CDR3 DNA reads TGTGCCAGCAGTAGCGGGCGATGGACTGAAGCTTTCTTT.

The chain has TRBV11-3 and TRBJ2-3, with no clear D. The CDR3 sequence is 14 residues long. V was trimmed by 2 bases and J by 1 base, leaving 7 bases between them. Germline CDR1 reads SGHNT; CDR2 reads YENEEA. Here the CDR3 DNA reads TGTGCCAGCAGCTTAAGCGTAGGCACAGATACGCAGTATTTT. It codes for CASSLSVGTDTQYF.

The rearrangement joins TRBV9 to TRBJ2-3; a weak D match, TRBD1 (5 bases). Trimming left V 2 bases short and J 2 bases short, with 9 bases between. Germline assignment: CDR1 SGDLS and CDR2 YYNGEE. CDR3 length: 14 amino acids. CDR3 residues: CASSVTDNTDTQYF. Here the CDR3 DNA reads TGTGCCAGCAGCGTCACGGACAACACAGATACGCAGTATTTT.

The chain has TRBV5-6 and TRBJ1-2; no firm D call. Per the germline V gene, CDR1 is SGHDT and CDR2 is YYEEEE. The CDR3 runs to 13 residues. V lost 4 bases, J lost 2 bases, and 9 bases lay in between. The CDR3 loop is CASSVDSNYGYTF. The DNA for the CDR3 is TGTGCCAGCAGCGTGGACTCGAACTATGGCTACACCTTC. The whole variable domain, filled in from reference TRBV5-6 and TRBJ1-2, reads DAGVTQSPTHLIKTRGQQVTLRCSPKSGHDTVSWYQQALGQGPQFIFQYYEEEERQRGNFPDRFSGHQFPNYSSELNVNALLLGDSALYLCASSVDSNYGYTFGSGTRLTVV.

The chain joins TRBV7-2 to TRBJ2-3, with TRBD2 identical over 7 bases. The junction had 11 bases not matched to a gene; V was cut back by 5 bases and J by 3 bases. Looked up from germline, CDR1 is SGHTA and CDR2 is FQGNSA. This CDR3 spans 16 amino acids. As DNA, the CDR3 is TGTGCCAGCAGCCCCTCTCGGGGGGTAGGAACAGATACGCAGTATTTT. It is translated as CASSPSRGVGTDTQYF.

In this sample, this clone turned up a few times. This chain joins TRBV4-1 and TRBJ1-3; D ambiguous. The V gene's germline CDR1 is MGHRA and CDR2 YSYEKL. The CDR3 has 13 amino acids. The V end lost 2 bases, the J end lost 0 bases, and 2 bases lay between the germline ends. The chain's CDR3 is CASSQRSGNTIYF. The DNA of the CDR3 is TGCGCCAGCAGCCAACGCTCTGGAAACACCATATATTTT.

This clone was seen only once. The genes are TRBV27 and TRBJ1-1; D gene ambiguous. Per the germline V gene, CDR1 is MNHEY and CDR2 is SMNVEV (reference sequence). CDR3 length: 12 residues. Trimming pared 10 bases from V and 4 bases from J, leaving 13 bases between. CDR3 bases: TGTGCCACCTTCTCGGGAGGCACTGAAGCTTTCTTT. Translating it yields CATFSGGTEAFF.

The V gene is TRBV6-1, the J gene TRBJ1-1; a weak D match, TRBD1 (6 bases). This CDR3 region has 14 residues. The germline V and J ends were trimmed by 2 bases and 4 bases, with 11 bases remaining between them. CDR1 and CDR2 from the germline V gene are MNHNS and SASEGT. For the CDR3, the DNA is TGTGCCAGCAGTGAATACCAGGGGCGCACTGAAGCTTTCTTT. Residues: CASSEYQGRTEAFF.

The rearrangement uses TRBV11-3 and TRBJ2-1, with a possible D match to TRBD2 (6 bases). The CDR3 is 16 residues long. Germline loops: CDR1 SGHNT, CDR2 YENEEA. Trimming cost V 4 bases and J 6 bases, with 19 bases left between them. The CDR3 loop is CASSSELAEGANEQFF. CDR3 coding DNA: TGTGCCAGCAGCTCTGAGTTAGCGGAGGGAGCCAATGAGCAGTTCTTC.

Only a few counts were recorded for this clone. The junction does not match germline at one end; this may be a read error. The chain combines TRBV27 with TRBJ2-7; perhaps TRBD1 as D (6 bases). Germline V gene data show CDR1 as MNHEY and CDR2 as SMNVEV (reference sequence). The CDR3 runs 11 residues. CDR3 bases: TGTGCCACCAGTTTCAAAGGACAGAAATACTTC. Translated, it gives CATSFKGQKYF.

In this sample, this clone turned up a few times. This rearrangement joins TRBV30 to TRBJ1-5, with 10 bases that match TRBD1. Trimming at V came to 2 bases and at J to 4 bases, leaving 2 bases not matched to a gene. The CDR3 loop spans 14 amino acids. The germline V gene has CDR1 GTSNPN and CDR2 SVGIG (reference sequence). The CDR3 DNA is TGTGCCTGGAGTCAGGACAGGGGGAATCAGCCCCAGCATTTT. The encoded protein is CAWSQDRGNQPQHF.

The V call is TRBV19, the J call TRBJ2-2; tentative D call: TRBD1 (6 bases). Looked up from germline, CDR1 is LNHDA and CDR2 is SQIVND (reference sequence). CDR3 length: 14 residues. Trimming shortened V by 6 bases and J by 3 bases, and 11 bases separated the two germline ends. The CDR3 region is CASRRTEDTGELFF. The DNA of the CDR3 is TGTGCCAGTAGGAGGACAGAAGACACCGGGGAGCTGTTTTTT.

The rearrangement joins TRBV29-1 to TRBJ2-1; D is perhaps TRBD1 (6 bases). CDR3 length: 13 residues. Germline CDR1 and CDR2: SQVTM and ANQGSEA. With 4 bases removed from V and 5 bases from J, the gap between germline ends came to 12 bases. CDR3: CSVAGQRHNEQFF. CDR3 in DNA: TGCAGCGTTGCCGGACAGCGCCACAATGAGCAGTTCTTC.

There are a few counts of this clone. The V gene is TRBV10-1, the J gene TRBJ2-1, with D unresolved. The length of the CDR3 is 15 residues. Germline loops: CDR1 WNHNN, CDR2 SYGVQD (reference sequence). V lost 4 bases and J lost 3, with 13 bases in between. CDR3 amino acids: CASSAGATDYNEQFF. Written as DNA, the CDR3 is TGCGCCAGCAGTGCTGGAGCGACTGACTACAATGAGCAGTTCTTC.

CDR3 bases: TGTGCCAGCAGCCAATCGAAGAGGGTATCCGAGCAGTACTTC. As protein: CASSQSKRVSEQYF. The gene calls are TRBV16 and TRBJ2-7, with D possibly TRBD2 on 5 matching bases. V was shortened by 0 bases and J by 6 bases, with 12 bases between the two germline ends. The CDR3 is 14 residues long. Germline assignment: CDR1 KGHSY and CDR2 FQNENV.

The chain recombines TRBV19 with TRBJ1-1; a possible D gene is TRBD1 (6 bases). There are 14 residues in the CDR3. Trimming took 5 bases from V and 1 from J, leaving 11 bases between them. Germline CDR1 LNHDA, CDR2 SQIVND (reference sequence). CDR3 loop: CASSGGHQNTEAFF. The CDR3 bases are TGTGCCAGTAGTGGGGGACATCAGAACACTGAAGCTTTCTTT.

The chain joins TRBV28 to TRBJ1-2; possible D gene TRBD1, 6 bases. The germline V gene encodes CDR1 MDHEN and CDR2 SYDVKM. Trimming cost V 8 bases and J 5 bases, with 12 bases left between them. This CDR3 spans 12 amino acids. CDR3 loop: CASEGVGYGYTF. DNA for the CDR3: TGTGCCAGCGAGGGGGTCGGGTATGGCTACACCTTC.

This chain joins TRBV5-4 and TRBJ2-2; D is unresolved. Germline CDR1 reads SGHNT; CDR2 reads YYREEE (reference sequence). V was shortened by 0 bases and J by 4 bases, with 10 bases between the two germline ends. There are 15 residues in the CDR3. CDR3 bases: TGTGCCAGCAGCTTGGCCCGGGTCCCCACCGGGGAGCTGTTTTTT. Its protein is CASSLARVPTGELFF. Full variable domain (outside the CDR3, taken from reference TRBV5-4 and TRBJ2-2): ETGVTQSPTHLIKTRGQQVTLRCSSQSGHNTVSWYQQALGQGPQFIFQYYREEENGRGNFPPRFSGLQFPNYSSELNVNALELDDSALYLCASSLARVPTGELFFGEGSRLTVL.

The chain combines TRBV6-5 with TRBJ1-5; 9 bases line up with TRBD1. Germline values: CDR1 MNHEY, CDR2 SVGAGI. This CDR3 contains 15 residues. V dropped 6 bases and J dropped 5; count of bases not matched to a gene: 8. CDR3 sequence reads: CASSPGTGLYQPQHF. Written as DNA, the CDR3 is TGTGCCAGCAGCCCCGGGACAGGGCTTTATCAGCCCCAGCATTTT.